Below are 19 T cell receptor beta chains sequenced from a single sample in a study of blood T cells in healthy people across ages. Next came a second PCR, run for 7 to 11 cycles, which used a sample-barcoded 5' primer along with a J-beta primer mix. TCRdb called the 5' RACE reads again in MiXCR, with one record for every CDR3 protein. The sample records hundreds of thousands of distinct CDR3 sequences, under 40% being singletons. The specimen was blood. The receptors stem from a man aged 18 to 35 in good health.

In this sample, this clonotype turned up a few times. The chain recombines TRBV4-2 with TRBJ2-1; a possible D gene is TRBD2 (5 bases). CDR3 length equals 15 residues. The V end lost 0 bases, the J end lost 6 bases, and 12 bases lay between the germline ends. Germline V gene lookup returns CDR1 LGHNA and CDR2 YNFKEQ. This chain's CDR3 is CASSQEAQRTNEQFF. The CDR3 bases are TGTGCCAGCAGCCAAGAGGCACAGCGGACCAATGAGCAGTTCTTC.

The V call is TRBV2, the J call TRBJ1-5, with a possible D match to TRBD1 (6 bases). V gave up 4 bases and J gave up 1 base, with 11 bases separating them. This CDR3 spans 15 amino acids. The germline gives CDR1 SNHLY, CDR2 FYNNEI. The DNA for the CDR3 is TGTGCCAGCAGTGGACAGGTCCTAAGCAATCAGCCCCAGCATTTT. Protein sequence: CASSGQVLSNQPQHF.

The sample holds a few counts of this clonotype. This rearrangement joins TRBV14 to TRBJ2-5; the match to TRBD1 covers 8 bases. From germline, CDR1 is SGHDN and CDR2 FVKESK. V lost 6 bases and J lost 7; bases outside the gene matches: 7. The CDR3 length is 13 residues. This CDR3 reads CASRDRGEATQYF. The DNA of the CDR3 is TGTGCCAGCAGAGACAGGGGAGAAGCGACCCAGTACTTC.

This clonotype was seen ten or more times. The chain joins TRBV12-3 or TRBV12-4 to TRBJ2-3; no firm D call. This CDR3 contains 16 residues. Deletions cut 7 bases from V and 3 bases from J, with 20 bases between. The CDR3 reads CASTPLAARFTDTQYF. CDR3 in DNA: TGTGCCAGCACCCCCTTAGCAGCTAGGTTTACAGATACGCAGTATTTT.

V usage is TRBV20-1 and J usage is TRBJ2-7; D ambiguous. Germline values: CDR1 DFQATT, CDR2 SNEGSKA (reference sequence). This CDR3 is 14 amino acids long. V lost 1 base and J 0 bases, leaving 10 bases between the germline ends. The chain's CDR3 is CSARVGSTSYEQYF. CDR3 sequence (DNA): TGCAGTGCTAGAGTAGGGTCTACCTCCTACGAGCAGTACTTC.

This clonotype was seen only a few times. V usage is TRBV28 and J usage is TRBJ2-5, with a weak D call TRBD2 (5 bases). The V end lost 2 bases, the J end lost 6 bases, and 13 bases lay between the germline ends. Germline CDR1 is MDHEN and CDR2 is SYDVKM. The CDR3 is 14 residues long. CDR3 in amino acids: CASSLTSGLKTQYF. CDR3 coding DNA: TGTGCCAGCAGTTTAACGTCGGGGTTGAAGACCCAGTACTTC.

The chain carries TRBV6-5 and TRBJ1-5; D unresolved. Germline V gene lookup returns CDR1 MNHEY and CDR2 SVGAGI. This CDR3 spans 12 amino acids. Trimming took off 6 bases at V and 9 bases at J, with 12 bases between the two ends. As DNA, the CDR3 is TGTGCCAGCAGCGTCGGACTTGGGCCCCAGCATTTT. Translated: CASSVGLGPQHF.

The chain has TRBV5-1 and TRBJ2-5, with D possibly being TRBD2 (6 bases). CDR3 length: 13 residues. Germline CDR1 is SGHRS and CDR2 is YFSETQ. Trimming stripped 3 bases from V and 7 bases from J, with 13 bases between. The CDR3, as DNA: TGCGCCAGCAGCTGGACGCGGGACGGGACCCAGTACTTC. This codes for CASSWTRDGTQYF.

The chain joins TRBV12-3 or TRBV12-4 to TRBJ2-3; a weak D match, TRBD2 (5 bases). The CDR3 contains 13 residues. The V gene lost 10 bases and the J gene lost 3 bases, with 14 bases spanning the gap. The CDR3 here is CATRTVGTDTQYF. CDR3 in DNA: TGTGCCACCCGGACTGTGGGGACAGATACGCAGTATTTT.

This clonotype was seen a few times. CDR3 residues: CASSETAEKNIQYF. In DNA form, the CDR3 reads TGTGCCAGCAGTGAGACGGCGGAGAAAAACATTCAGTACTTC. V gene TRBV6-4 combines with J gene TRBJ2-4, with unresolved D. With 3 bases removed from V and 4 bases from J, the gap between germline ends came to 10 bases. Looked up from germline, CDR1 is MRHNA and CDR2 is SNTAGT. The CDR3 totals 14 residues.

As concerns this clonotype: A much larger clonotype is one base distant, so this may be a read error. The chain employs TRBV5-1 and TRBJ2-3, with D tentatively TRBD1 or TRBD2 (5 bases each). V was shortened by 4 bases and J by 6 bases, with 12 bases between the two germline ends. CDR3 length: 13 residues. In germline, CDR1 is SGHRS, CDR2 YFSETQ. The CDR3 is CASSRGTFDTQYF. The CDR3 coding sequence is TGCGCCAGCAGCCGTGGGACGTTTGATACGCAGTATTTT.

V gene TRBV5-6 combines with J gene TRBJ1-1; D is unclear. V was shortened by 5 bases and J by 2 bases, with 10 bases between the two germline ends. The germline V gene encodes CDR1 SGHDT and CDR2 YYEEEE. The CDR3 consists of 13 residues. The CDR3 sequence is CASRGGLNTEAFF. The CDR3 DNA reads as TGTGCCAGCAGGGGCGGTTTAAACACTGAAGCTTTCTTT.

This clonotype appeared a few times. CDR3 DNA: TGTGCCAGCAGCTCGATAGGGATTGGGACAGGGTACTATGGCTACACCTTC. It specifies CASSSIGIGTGYYGYTF. The gene calls are TRBV7-8 and TRBJ1-2, with 9 bases aligning to TRBD1. CDR3 length equals 17 residues. Germline-derived CDR1 and CDR2 are SGHVS and FQNEAQ. V dropped 4 bases and J dropped 3; count of bases not matched to a gene: 12.

The CDR3 reads CASSYSISGAAADTQYF. The CDR3 coding sequence is TGTGCCAGCAGTTACTCGATTAGTGGGGCAGCGGCAGATACGCAGTATTTT. The gene calls are TRBV6-2 or TRBV6-3 and TRBJ2-3; either TRBD1 or TRBD2 may supply D (5 bases each). Germline V gives CDR1 MNHEY, CDR2 SVGEGT. The CDR3 spans 17 residues. V was pared by 0 bases and J by 4 bases, with 17 bases between.

The rearrangement links TRBV7-9 to TRBJ2-5, with D perhaps assigned TRBD1 or TRBD2 (6 bases each). Germline CDR1 is SEHNR and CDR2 is FQNEAQ (reference sequence). Deletions cut 4 bases from V and 6 bases from J, with 18 bases between. The CDR3 runs to 15 residues. CDR3 loop: CASSSSGAEAKTQYF. The DNA of the CDR3 is TGTGCCAGCAGCTCATCGGGGGCCGAGGCGAAGACCCAGTACTTC.

The CDR3 reads CASSLSGTGGTYEQYF. In nucleotides, the CDR3 is TGTGCCAGCAGCCTATCCGGGACAGGGGGTACCTACGAGCAGTACTTC. The chain links TRBV7-2 to TRBJ2-7, with 11 bases lining up with TRBD1. With 5 bases clipped from V and 2 bases from J, the junction kept 8 bases outside the gene matches. CDR1 and CDR2 (germline): SGHTA, FQGNSA. This CDR3 comprises 16 residues.

J is TRBJ2-1 and V is TRBV4-1, with TRBD2 matching 11 bases. The V and J ends lost 4 bases and 14 bases, in that order; junction bases with no gene match: 13. CDR3 length: 15 residues. Germline V gene sequence: CDR1 MGHRA, CDR2 YSYEKL. The CDR3 DNA sequence: TGCGCCAGCAGCCCCTCGGGGACTAGCGGTAACTCCGAGTTCTTC. It yields the protein CASSPSGTSGNSEFF.

The chain employs TRBV19 and TRBJ2-1; D unclear. V lost 3 bases to trimming and J lost 4 bases, with 10 bases between them. Germline V gives CDR1 LNHDA, CDR2 SQIVND (reference sequence). This CDR3 has 14 residues. The DNA for the CDR3 is TGTGCCAGTAGTATGGAGTCGGAATACAATGAGCAGTTCTTC. This gives the protein CASSMESEYNEQFF.

This chain joins TRBV5-1 and TRBJ2-1; 7 positions match TRBD1. This CDR3 is built from 16 residues. V was clipped by 0 bases and J by 2 bases; unmatched bases: 5. Germline CDR1 reads SGHRS; CDR2 reads YFSETQ. The CDR3 sequence: CASSLGTGTAYNEQFF. The CDR3 bases are TGCGCCAGCAGCTTGGGGACCGGGACAGCCTACAATGAGCAGTTCTTC.